The 29 T cell receptor beta chains listed next were all sequenced from one sample in a study of cytomegalovirus exposure and HLA in healthy donors. Profiling relied on immunoSEQ multiplex PCR, and the TCRdb table lists in-frame clones only, not all of them. Of about 110,000 clones in the sample, under 85% were seen once. Sequencing was performed on PBMCs. These TCRs come from a woman aged 18-29 years in good health and CMV-seronegative.

The chain couples TRBV7-9 to TRBJ2-2; 11 bases are a match to TRBD2. Trimming took 6 bases from V and 1 from J; bases not matched to a gene: 1. CDR1 and CDR2 from the germline V gene are SEHNR and FQNEAQ (reference sequence). This CDR3 spans 15 amino acids. The CDR3 nucleotides read TGTGCCAGCAGAACTAGCGGGGGGAACACCGGGGAGCTGTTTTTT. As protein: CASRTSGGNTGELFF.

The chain is built from TRBV4-1 and TRBJ1-1; TRBD1 is a possible D gene (5 bases). Trimming removed 1 base at V and 4 bases at J, with 13 bases between. The V gene's germline CDR1 is MGHRA and CDR2 YSYEKL. This CDR3 comprises 15 residues. This chain's CDR3 is CASSQVARGGTEAFF. In nucleotides, the CDR3 is TGCGCCAGCAGCCAAGTTGCTAGGGGCGGCACTGAAGCTTTCTTT.

The chain combines TRBV5-6 with TRBJ1-5, with 7 bases that match TRBD1. Germline CDR1 reads SGHDT; CDR2 reads YYEEEE. J was trimmed by 4 bases and V by 4 bases; bases with no gene match: 8. The CDR3 spans 15 residues. The CDR3 DNA sequence: TGTGCCAGCAGCAAAGGACAGGCACCGAATCAGCCCCAGCATTTT. It encodes CASSKGQAPNQPQHF.

The gene calls are TRBV7-9 and TRBJ2-7; D is undetermined. The germline V gene has CDR1 SEHNR and CDR2 FQNEAQ (reference sequence). The CDR3 has 13 residues. The germline V and J ends were trimmed by 0 bases and 4 bases, with 7 bases remaining between them. The CDR3 reads CASSLANSYEQYF. The CDR3 DNA reads as TGTGCCAGCAGCTTAGCGAACAGTTACGAGCAGTACTTC.

The genes are TRBV27 and TRBJ2-1; D is perhaps TRBD1 (6 bases). The CDR3 has 12 amino acids. The V gene lost 8 bases and the J gene lost 3 bases, with 8 bases spanning the gap. Germline V CDR1 and CDR2: MNHEY, SMNVEV (reference sequence). The CDR3 region is CASWTVYNEQFF. CDR3 sequence (DNA): TGTGCCAGCTGGACAGTCTACAATGAGCAGTTCTTC.

V is TRBV7-9 and J is TRBJ2-5; a weak D match, TRBD2 (6 bases). The CDR3 contains 14 residues. Germline lookup yields CDR1 SEHNR and CDR2 FQNEAQ (reference sequence). Deletions cut 5 bases from V and 5 bases from J, with 15 bases between. As DNA, the CDR3 is TGTGCCAGCAGCCCGGGGGTCTGGGGGGAGACCCAGTACTTC. It is translated as CASSPGVWGETQYF.

The rearrangement joins TRBV5-1 to TRBJ2-1, with 7 bases lining up with TRBD1. The germline gives CDR1 SGHRS, CDR2 YFSETQ. This CDR3 spans 17 amino acids. V gave up 4 bases and J gave up 0 bases; unmatched junction bases: 10. For the CDR3, the DNA is TGCGCCAGCAGCCCGGGCAGACAGGGAAGCTCCTACAATGAGCAGTTCTTC. It translates to CASSPGRQGSSYNEQFF.

The chain combines TRBV18 with TRBJ2-2; 9 bases fit TRBD2. This CDR3 region has 18 residues. Germline assignment: CDR1 KGHSH and CDR2 LQKENI. The ends lost 2 bases at V and 2 bases at J; junction bases unmatched: 9. The CDR3 coding sequence is TGTGCCAGCTCACCAGTTAGCGGGGGCCGAGGTAACACCGGGGAGCTGTTTTTT. This codes for CASSPVSGGRGNTGELFF.

This rearrangement joins TRBV5-6 to TRBJ1-1, with D hard to call. Germline V gives CDR1 SGHDT, CDR2 YYEEEE. This CDR3 comprises 12 residues. The V end was cut by 2 bases, the J end by 9 bases, with 11 bases between. The CDR3 loop is CASSLPGSQAFF. The CDR3 coding sequence is TGTGCCAGCAGCTTACCGGGATCCCAAGCTTTCTTT. Together with reference TRBV5-6 and TRBJ1-1, the CDR3 gives the full variable domain: DAGVTQSPTHLIKTRGQQVTLRCSPKSGHDTVSWYQQALGQGPQFIFQYYEEEERQRGNFPDRFSGHQFPNYSSELNVNALLLGDSALYLCASSLPGSQAFFGQGTRLTVV.

This chain joins TRBV2 and TRBJ1-2; D not certain. Germline values: CDR1 SNHLY, CDR2 FYNNEI. V lost 7 bases and J 4 bases, leaving 10 bases between the germline ends. This CDR3 comprises 12 residues. The CDR3 DNA reads TGTGCCAGCAACTCAGGATTCTATGGCTACACCTTC. Its translation: CASNSGFYGYTF.

V usage is TRBV5-1 and J usage is TRBJ2-5; D is perhaps TRBD1 (6 bases). Trimming removed 0 bases at V and 5 bases at J, with 17 bases between. Germline V gene lookup returns CDR1 SGHRS and CDR2 YFSETQ. CDR3 length: 16 amino acids. The DNA of the CDR3 is TGCGCCAGCAGCTTGGCCGTACAGGGTCAGCGGGAGACCCAGTACTTC. Protein sequence: CASSLAVQGQRETQYF.

The CDR3 DNA follows: TGCGCCAGCAGCATTTGGACAGGGGGGGAGACCCAGTACTTC. Its protein product is CASSIWTGGETQYF. This chain joins TRBV5-1 and TRBJ2-5, with 10 bases lining up with TRBD1. This CDR3 comprises 14 residues. Germline-derived CDR1 and CDR2 are SGHRS and YFSETQ. With 4 bases clipped from V and 5 bases from J, the junction kept 5 bases outside the gene matches. The full variable domain, rest sourced from reference TRBV5-1 and TRBJ2-5, is KAGVTQTPRYLIKTRGQQVTLSCSPISGHRSVSWYQQTPGQGLQFLFEYFSETQRNKGNFPGRFSGRQFSNSRSEMNVSTLELGDSALYLCASSIWTGGETQYFGPGTRLLVL.

The rearrangement uses TRBV5-1 and TRBJ2-7; 7 nucleotides match TRBD2. CDR1 SGHRS and CDR2 YFSETQ come from the germline V gene. The CDR3 sequence is 11 residues long. Losses at the gene ends were 4 bases for V and 6 bases for J; bases not matched to a gene: 1. CDR3 sequence (DNA): TGCGCCAGCAGCGGGGGGGGCGAGCAGTACTTC. Translating it yields CASSGGGEQYF.

This clone came up many times. The CDR3 spells CASSGGEGANEQFF. The CDR3 DNA is TGTGCCAGCAGTGGTGGTGAGGGGGCAAATGAGCAGTTCTTC. J is TRBJ2-1 and V is TRBV6-4; 7 positions agree with TRBD1. Germline lookup yields CDR1 MRHNA and CDR2 SNTAGT. CDR3 length: 14 amino acids. V was pared by 4 bases and J by 7 bases, with 7 bases of the junction left unmatched.

This CDR3 is CASSIRGANVLTF. CDR3 sequence (DNA): TGTGCCAGTAGTATACGTGGGGCCAACGTCCTGACTTTC. The J gene is TRBJ2-6, the V gene TRBV19; no definite D call. V lost 2 bases and J 3 bases, leaving 2 bases between the germline ends. Germline CDR1 LNHDA, CDR2 SQIVND (reference sequence). CDR3 length equals 13 residues.

The chain carries TRBV9 and TRBJ1-2, with 9 nucleotides matching TRBD1. The junction had 3 bases not matched to a gene; V was cut back by 3 bases and J by 9 bases. The CDR3 length is 12 residues. Per the germline V gene, CDR1 is SGDLS and CDR2 is YYNGEE. CDR3 amino acids: CASSETGGSYTF. CDR3 nucleotide sequence: TGTGCCAGCAGCGAAACAGGGGGCAGCTACACCTTC.

This clone was seen just once. The chain carries TRBV4-1 and TRBJ2-2, with D possibly matching TRBD2 (5 bases). The V end was cut by 1 base, the J end by 6 bases, with 9 bases between. Germline V gene lookup returns CDR1 MGHRA and CDR2 YSYEKL. The CDR3 loop spans 14 amino acids. The CDR3 DNA reads TGCGCCAGCAGCCAAGTCGGGGTCTCCGGGGAGCTGTTTTTT. It specifies CASSQVGVSGELFF.

The chain is built from TRBV7-3 and TRBJ1-1; 7 bases fit TRBD1. In germline, CDR1 is SGHTA, CDR2 FQGTGA. The CDR3 has 15 residues. The V gene end was trimmed by 5 bases and the J gene end by 5 bases; junction bases not matched to a gene: 11. CDR3 in DNA: TGTGCCAGCAGCCCCCGACGACAGGGAGGTACTGAAGCTTTCTTT. Its translation is CASSPRRQGGTEAFF. Complete variable domain (other parts from reference TRBV7-3 and TRBJ1-1): GAGVSQTPSNKVTEKGKYVELRCDPISGHTALYWYRQSLGQGPEFLIYFQGTGAADDSGLPNDRFFAVRPEGSVSTLKIQRTERGDSAVYLCASSPRRQGGTEAFFGQGTRLTVV.

The chain links TRBV5-6 to TRBJ1-1; 7 nucleotides match TRBD1. The CDR3 runs to 16 residues. Germline V gene data show CDR1 as SGHDT and CDR2 as YYEEEE. With 1 base clipped from V and 2 bases from J, the junction kept 8 bases outside the gene matches. The CDR3 here is CASSLYSGTDNTEAFF. CDR3 in DNA: TGTGCCAGCAGCTTGTATTCCGGGACAGACAACACTGAAGCTTTCTTT.

This sequence joins TRBV28 and TRBJ1-5; D is possibly TRBD1 (5 bases). With 3 bases removed from V and 6 bases from J, the gap between germline ends came to 15 bases. The germline CDR1 and CDR2 sequences are MDHEN and SYDVKM. The CDR3 extends over 15 amino acids. CDR3 sequence: CASSLSRVSGQPQHF. The CDR3 nucleotides read TGTGCCAGCAGTTTGAGCAGGGTTTCAGGTCAGCCCCAGCATTTT.

V is TRBV19 and J is TRBJ2-7, with 7 bases matching TRBD2. Germline CDR1 is LNHDA and CDR2 is SQIVND (reference sequence). V shed 3 bases, J shed 3 bases, and the junction held 5 bases outside the gene matches. This CDR3 is built from 14 residues. CDR3 loop: CASSIFRGDYEQYF. The CDR3 coding sequence is TGTGCCAGTAGTATTTTTCGGGGGGACTACGAGCAGTACTTC.

This chain uses TRBV5-1 with TRBJ1-2; tentative D call: TRBD1 (5 bases). With 6 bases removed from V and 4 bases from J, the gap between germline ends came to 16 bases. This CDR3 spans 14 amino acids. Per germline, CDR1 SGHRS and CDR2 YFSETQ. CDR3 region: CASKSTRTSYGYTF. The CDR3 coding sequence is TGCGCCAGCAAAAGTACCAGGACAAGCTATGGCTACACCTTC.

The V call is TRBV5-5, the J call TRBJ1-1; possibly TRBD1 for D (5 bases). V dropped 3 bases and J dropped 1 base, with 7 bases sitting between them. The CDR3 spans 13 residues. CDR1 and CDR2 (germline): SGHKS, YYEKEE (reference sequence). The CDR3 reads CASSSQGNTEAFF. The CDR3, as DNA: TGTGCCAGCAGCTCTCAGGGGAACACTGAAGCTTTCTTT. Variable domain in full (rest from reference TRBV5-5 and TRBJ1-1): DAGVTQSPTHLIKTRGQQVTLRCSPISGHKSVSWYQQVLGQGPQFIFQYYEKEERGRGNFPDRFSARQFPNYSSELNVNALLLGDSALYLCASSSQGNTEAFFGQGTRLTVV.

The chain links TRBV14 to TRBJ2-7; D possibly corresponds to TRBD2 (7 bases). Germline loops: CDR1 SGHDN, CDR2 FVKESK. Trimming cost V 1 base and J 5 bases, with 15 bases left between them. The CDR3 covers 15 residues. As DNA, the CDR3 is TGTGCCAGCAGCCAAGTCCGGGGGGCCCTCCACGAGCAGTACTTC. Its protein is CASSQVRGALHEQYF.

The gene calls are TRBV5-8 and TRBJ2-7; the D is unclear. Germline V gene sequence: CDR1 SGHTS, CDR2 YDEGEE. The CDR3 is made up of 12 amino acids. The V end was cut by 0 bases, the J end by 7 bases, with 8 bases between. For the CDR3, the DNA is TGTGCCAGCAGCTTGGCCGGTGATGAGCAGTACTTC. It yields the protein CASSLAGDEQYF.

The chain couples TRBV5-4 to TRBJ2-3, with a tentative D call TRBD2 (7 bases). V was clipped by 5 bases and J by 4 bases, with 17 bases between them. Germline-derived CDR1 and CDR2 are SGHNT and YYREEE (reference sequence). The CDR3 is 15 amino acids. The CDR3 DNA reads as TGTGCCAGCAGATCGGTGGAGGGGGGGGCAGATACGCAGTATTTT. This translates into CASRSVEGGADTQYF.

J is TRBJ2-3 and V is TRBV7-9; the match to TRBD1 covers 8 bases. Trimming at V came to 5 bases and at J to 2 bases, leaving 6 bases not matched to a gene. The CDR3 is 15 amino acids. Germline V gene data show CDR1 as SEHNR and CDR2 as FQNEAQ (reference sequence). The CDR3 bases are TGTGCCAGCAGCCCCGGGACAGGTACCACAGATACGCAGTATTTT. Protein sequence: CASSPGTGTTDTQYF.

The count of this clone is one. J is TRBJ2-1 and V is TRBV18, with D possibly TRBD2 on 5 matching bases. There are 17 residues in the CDR3. The V gene lost 3 bases and the J gene lost 4 bases, with 19 bases spanning the gap. CDR1 and CDR2 (germline): KGHSH, LQKENI. For the CDR3, the DNA is TGTGCCAGCTCACCTCGGAGCGGCGGCGTTCTATACAATGAGCAGTTCTTC. This translates into CASSPRSGGVLYNEQFF.

A single count supports this clone. V usage is TRBV4-1 and J usage is TRBJ2-6, with no clear D. Germline lookup yields CDR1 MGHRA and CDR2 YSYEKL. The CDR3 runs to 18 residues. V gave up 2 bases and J gave up 0 bases, with 14 bases separating them. CDR3 bases: TGCGCCAGCAGCCAACCCCCAAAGCGTTTCTCTGGGGCCAACGTCCTGACTTTC. It is translated as CASSQPPKRFSGANVLTF.